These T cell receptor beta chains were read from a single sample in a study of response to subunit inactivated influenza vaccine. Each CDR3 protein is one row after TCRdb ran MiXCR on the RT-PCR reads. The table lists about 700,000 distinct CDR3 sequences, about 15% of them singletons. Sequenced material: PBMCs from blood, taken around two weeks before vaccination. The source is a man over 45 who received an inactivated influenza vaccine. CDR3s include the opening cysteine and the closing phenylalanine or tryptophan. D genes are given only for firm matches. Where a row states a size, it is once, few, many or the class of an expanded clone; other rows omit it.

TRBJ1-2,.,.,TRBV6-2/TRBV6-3,CASSYDPTSRDKWGYGYTF,TGTGCCAGCAGTTACGACCCTACTAGCCGGGACAAGTGGGGCTATGGCTACACCTTC
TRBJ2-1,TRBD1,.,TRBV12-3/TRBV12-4,CASSLPRDRVYNEQFF,TGTGCCAGCAGTTTACCCCGGGACAGGGTCTACAATGAGCAGTTCTTC
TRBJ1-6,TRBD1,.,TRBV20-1,CSARDGQGRGSPLHF,TGCAGTGCTAGAGACGGACAGGGGAGAGGGTCACCCCTCCACTTT
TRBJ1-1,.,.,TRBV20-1,CSARSGGRDEAFF,TGCAGTGCTAGATCGGGAGGGAGGGATGAAGCTTTCTTT
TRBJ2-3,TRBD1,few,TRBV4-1,CASSQDGQEDTQYF,TGCGCCAGCAGCCAAGATGGACAGGAAGATACGCAGTATTTT
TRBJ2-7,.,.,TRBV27,CASSSPGINYEQYF,TGTGCCAGCAGTTCTCCGGGAATAAACTACGAGCAGTACTTC
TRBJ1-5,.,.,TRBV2,CASSEVGEYQPQHF,TGTGCCAGCAGTGAAGTGGGGGAGTATCAGCCCCAGCATTTT
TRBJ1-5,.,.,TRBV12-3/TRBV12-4,CASSFPSRKPQHF,TGTGCCAGCAGTTTCCCCAGTCGTAAGCCCCAGCATTTT
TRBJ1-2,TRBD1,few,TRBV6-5,CASSYSGTGVYGYTF,TGTGCCAGCAGTTACTCCGGGACAGGGGTTTACGGCTACACCTTC
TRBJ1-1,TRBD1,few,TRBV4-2,CASSQQGAMNTEAFF,TGTGCCAGCAGCCAGCAGGGGGCGATGAACACTGAAGCTTTCTTT
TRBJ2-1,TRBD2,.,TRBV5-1,CASSLDGTSGSALYNEQFF,TGCGCCAGCAGCTTGGATGGGACTAGCGGGAGTGCTCTCTACAATGAGCAGTTCTTC
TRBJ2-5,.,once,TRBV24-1,CATSVAGFETQYF,TGTGCCACCAGTGTGGCAGGGTTTGAGACCCAGTACTTC
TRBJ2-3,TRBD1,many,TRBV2,CASSRDRSTDTQYF,TGTGCCAGCAGCCGGGACAGAAGCACAGATACGCAGTATTTT
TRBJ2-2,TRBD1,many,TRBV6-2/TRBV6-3,CASRAPGQGVAGELFF,TGTGCCAGCAGAGCCCCGGGACAGGGGGTGGCCGGGGAGCTGTTTTTT
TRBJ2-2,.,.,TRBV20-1,CSARPAMNTGELFF,TGCAGTGCTCGCCCAGCTATGAACACCGGGGAGCTGTTTTTT
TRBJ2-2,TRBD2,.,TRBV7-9,CASNRLAGNTGELFF,TGTGCCAGCAACAGACTAGCGGGGAACACCGGGGAGCTGTTTTTT
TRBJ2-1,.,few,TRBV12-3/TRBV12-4,CASSFSGTQGLRRFF,TGTGCCAGCAGTTTTTCCGGGACACAAGGTTTGCGGCGGTTCTTC
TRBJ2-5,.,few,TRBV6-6,CASTRRGETQYF,TGTGCCAGCACCCGGCGGGGCGAGACCCAGTACTTC
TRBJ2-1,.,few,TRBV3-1,CASSQDRLGAWNEQFF,TGTGCCAGCAGCCAAGATAGGCTAGGCGCTTGGAATGAGCAGTTCTTC
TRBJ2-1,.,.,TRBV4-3,CASSQDHLRTIPNEQFF,TGCGCCAGCAGCCAAGATCACTTGCGTACCATCCCCAATGAGCAGTTCTTC
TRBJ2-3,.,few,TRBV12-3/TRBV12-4,CASSSGARDTQYF,TGTGCCAGCAGTTCAGGGGCCCGAGATACGCAGTATTTT
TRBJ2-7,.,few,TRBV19,CASRNRHLSSYEQYF,TGTGCCAGCCGTAATAGACATTTAAGCTCCTACGAGCAGTACTTC
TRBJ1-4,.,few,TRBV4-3,CASSQGSGRAGEKLFF,TGCGCCAGCAGCCAAGGTTCGGGCAGGGCGGGTGAAAAACTGTTTTTT
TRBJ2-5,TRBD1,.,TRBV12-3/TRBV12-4,CASTQGQGSKTQYF,TGTGCCAGCACCCAAGGACAGGGGTCGAAGACCCAGTACTTC
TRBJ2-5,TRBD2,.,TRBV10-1,CASSTSGGAWETQYF,TGCGCCAGCAGTACTAGCGGGGGGGCCTGGGAGACCCAGTACTTC
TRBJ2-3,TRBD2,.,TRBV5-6,CASSPVSTSGTDTQYF,TGTGCCAGCAGCCCGGTATCGACTAGCGGCACAGATACGCAGTATTTT
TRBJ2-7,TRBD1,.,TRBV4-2,CASSHNPLGTAYEQYF,TGTGCCAGCAGCCATAACCCTCTCGGGACAGCCTACGAGCAGTACTTC
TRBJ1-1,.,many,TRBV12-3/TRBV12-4,CASNKGLNTEAFF,TGTGCCAGCAATAAAGGGCTGAACACTGAAGCTTTCTTT
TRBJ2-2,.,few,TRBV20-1,CSAMGASGNTGELFF,TGCAGTGCTATGGGGGCTAGCGGGAACACCGGGGAGCTGTTTTTT
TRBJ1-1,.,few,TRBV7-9,CAIGASLGTNTEAFF,TGTGCCATAGGGGCCAGCCTAGGGACGAACACTGAAGCTTTCTTT
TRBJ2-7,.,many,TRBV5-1,CASSYGQSGEQYF,TGCGCCAGCAGCTACGGACAGTCTGGAGAGCAGTACTTC
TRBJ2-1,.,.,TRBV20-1,CSARAGSGNHNEQFF,TGCAGTGCTAGAGCGGGCAGCGGCAACCACAATGAGCAGTTCTTC
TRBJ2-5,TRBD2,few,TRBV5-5,CASSGIAGGVETQYF,TGTGCCAGCAGCGGAATAGCGGGAGGAGTAGAGACCCAGTACTTC
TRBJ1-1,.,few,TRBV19,CASSMGAGVNTEAFF,TGTGCCAGTAGTATGGGGGCAGGGGTGAACACTGAAGCTTTCTTT
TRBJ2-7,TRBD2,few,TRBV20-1,CSARDWREPSYEQYF,TGCAGTGCTAGAGATTGGCGGGAGCCCTCCTACGAGCAGTACTTC
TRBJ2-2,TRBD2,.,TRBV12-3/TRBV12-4,CASSFRFGGGPTGELFF,TGTGCCAGCAGTTTTAGGTTTGGGGGAGGGCCCACCGGGGAGCTGTTTTTT
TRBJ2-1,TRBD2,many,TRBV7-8,CASSGLAGLNEQFF,TGTGCCAGCAGCGGACTAGCGGGGCTCAATGAGCAGTTCTTC
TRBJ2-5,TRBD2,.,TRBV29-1,CSVEFQGGPFETQYF,TGCAGCGTTGAATTTCAGGGAGGGCCTTTTGAGACCCAGTACTTC